The 10 T cell receptor beta chains in this list originate from one sample, sequenced in a study of blood T cell dynamics during melanoma immunotherapy. TCRdb's copy holds only in-frame clones and misses some; the assay was immunoSEQ multiplex PCR. The sample has several thousand clones; roughly 84% are singletons. Time point denoted: pre-treatment baseline. The material sequenced was blood, taken from a patient treated with checkpoint blockade. Receptor source: a human donor with melanoma.

This clone was seen only once. This chain links TRBV4-2 with TRBJ2-1; 7 nucleotides match TRBD2. The CDR3 is 15 amino acids. Per germline, CDR1 LGHNA and CDR2 YNFKEQ. V shed 2 bases and J 3 bases; nucleotides not matched to a gene: 4. The CDR3 DNA follows: TGTGCCAGCAGCCAATTGGCGGGAGACTACAATGAGCAGTTCTTC. Protein sequence: CASSQLAGDYNEQFF.

The V and J genes are TRBV4-2 and TRBJ2-7; D gene unclear. The V end lost 0 bases, the J end lost 1 base, and 10 bases lay between the germline ends. This CDR3 is 15 amino acids long. Germline V gene lookup returns CDR1 LGHNA and CDR2 YNFKEQ. The CDR3 protein is CASSQEGQASYEQYF. The CDR3 DNA reads as TGTGCCAGCAGCCAAGAGGGTCAGGCATCCTACGAGCAGTACTTC.

The chain combines TRBV28 with TRBJ1-1, with TRBD1 matching over 8 bases. The junction had 4 bases not matched to a gene; V was cut back by 4 bases and J by 3 bases. This CDR3 has 14 residues. Germline V gene data show CDR1 as MDHEN and CDR2 as SYDVKM. The CDR3 protein is CASSSTGADTEAFF. In DNA, the CDR3 is TGTGCCAGCAGTTCGACAGGGGCGGACACTGAAGCTTTCTTT.

This clone has a handful of counts. CDR3 amino acids: CASRAGEGPKGRGYTF. The CDR3 coding sequence is TGTGCCAGCAGGGCGGGGGAAGGCCCAAAAGGTCGCGGCTACACCTTC. The chain uses TRBV27 and TRBJ1-2, with D perhaps TRBD1 (5 bases). CDR3 length equals 16 residues. V lost 6 bases, J lost 8 bases, and 25 bases lay in between. Germline V CDR1 and CDR2: MNHEY, SMNVEV (reference sequence).

This chain connects TRBV7-9 to TRBJ2-5, with 13 bases identical to TRBD2. The tail of the sequence fits TRBJ2-7 better, so the J call may be wrong. The CDR3 extends over 14 amino acids. Germline assignment: CDR1 SEHNR and CDR2 FQNEAQ (reference sequence). The CDR3 nucleotides read TGTGCCAGCAGCCTAGGACTAGCGGGAGACGAGCAGTACTTC. This encodes CASSLGLAGDEQYF.

The chain employs TRBV30 and TRBJ2-5, with no clear D. The closer fit of TRBJ2-7 to the DNA end suggests the J call may be wrong. The CDR3 runs 12 residues. Germline lookup yields CDR1 GTSNPN and CDR2 SVGIG (reference sequence). The CDR3: CAWSRASYEQYF. The CDR3 DNA reads TGTGCCTGGAGTCGGGCCTCCTACGAGCAGTACTTC.

This clone has more than one count but fewer than ten. The chain employs TRBV27 and TRBJ2-7, with 13 bases matching TRBD2. V shed 4 bases, J shed 6 bases, and the junction held 3 bases outside the gene matches. Germline assignment: CDR1 MNHEY and CDR2 SMNVEV (reference sequence). The CDR3 sequence is 14 residues long. CDR3 nucleotides: TGTGCCAGCAGTTGGGGACTAGCGGGATTCGAGCAGTACTTC. It codes for CASSWGLAGFEQYF.

The V call is TRBV19, the J call TRBJ1-2, with D possibly matching TRBD1 (6 bases). The germline V and J ends were trimmed by 7 bases and 4 bases, with 16 bases remaining between them. The CDR3 length is 14 residues. The V gene's germline CDR1 is LNHDA and CDR2 SQIVND (reference sequence). CDR3 coding DNA: TGTGCCAGTACCAACCGACAGGACGCCTATGGCTACACCTTC. This sequence encodes CASTNRQDAYGYTF.

The chain carries TRBV28 and TRBJ2-7, with 8 positions matching TRBD1. V dropped 5 bases and J dropped 0; count of bases not matched to a gene: 9. This CDR3 is built from 16 residues. Germline CDR1 is MDHEN and CDR2 is SYDVKM. The CDR3 sequence is CASSGTTGGNSYEQYF. In nucleotides, the CDR3 is TGTGCCAGCAGTGGTACTACAGGGGGTAACTCCTACGAGCAGTACTTC.

CDR3 protein: CASSLSGQGAPSYEQYF. DNA for the CDR3: TGTGCCAGCAGCTTATCAGGACAGGGGGCTCCATCCTACGAGCAGTACTTC. The rearrangement uses TRBV7-2 and TRBJ2-5; 11 bases map to TRBD1. The tail of the sequence fits TRBJ2-7 better, so the J call may be wrong. Germline V lookup: CDR1 SGHTA, CDR2 FQGNSA. The CDR3 totals 17 residues.